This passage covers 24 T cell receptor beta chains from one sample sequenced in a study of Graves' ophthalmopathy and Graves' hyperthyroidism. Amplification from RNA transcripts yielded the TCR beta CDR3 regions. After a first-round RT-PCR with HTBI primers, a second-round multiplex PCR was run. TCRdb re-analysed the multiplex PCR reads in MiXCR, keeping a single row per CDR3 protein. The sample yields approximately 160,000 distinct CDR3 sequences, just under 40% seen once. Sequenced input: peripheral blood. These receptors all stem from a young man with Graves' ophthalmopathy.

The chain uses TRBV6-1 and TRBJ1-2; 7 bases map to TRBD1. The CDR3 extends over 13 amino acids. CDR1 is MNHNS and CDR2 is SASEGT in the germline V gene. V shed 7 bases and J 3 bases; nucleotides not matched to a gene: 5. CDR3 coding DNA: TGTGCCAGCAAAAGGACAGGCTACTATGGCTACACCTTC. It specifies CASKRTGYYGYTF.

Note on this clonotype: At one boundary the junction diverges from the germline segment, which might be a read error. CDR3 coding DNA: TGCGCCAGCAGCCCAATTGGACAGCCTGGTCAGCCCCAGCATTTT. This codes for CASSPIGQPGQPQHF. The rearrangement joins TRBV28 to TRBJ1-5; D is perhaps TRBD1 (6 bases). The CDR3 is 15 residues long. Germline assignment: CDR1 MDHEN and CDR2 SYDVKM.

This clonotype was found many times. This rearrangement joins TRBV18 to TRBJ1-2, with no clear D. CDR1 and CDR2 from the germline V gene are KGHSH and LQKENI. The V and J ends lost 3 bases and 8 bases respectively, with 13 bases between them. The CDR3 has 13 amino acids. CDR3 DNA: TGTGCCAGCTCACCTGAGGCCGGGGAGGGCTACACCTTC. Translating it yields CASSPEAGEGYTF.

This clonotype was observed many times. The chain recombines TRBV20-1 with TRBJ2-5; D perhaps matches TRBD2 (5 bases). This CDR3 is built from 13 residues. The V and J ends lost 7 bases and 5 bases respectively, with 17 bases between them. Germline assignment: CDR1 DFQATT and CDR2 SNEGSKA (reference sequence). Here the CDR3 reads CSGSSLSGETQYF. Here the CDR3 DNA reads TGCAGTGGGTCGTCTTTATCGGGGGAGACCCAGTACTTC.

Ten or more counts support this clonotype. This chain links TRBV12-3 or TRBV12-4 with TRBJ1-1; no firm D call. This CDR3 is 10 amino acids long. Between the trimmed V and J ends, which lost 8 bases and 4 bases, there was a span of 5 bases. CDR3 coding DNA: TGTGCCAGCTCGGGCACTGAAGCTTTCTTT. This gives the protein CASSGTEAFF.

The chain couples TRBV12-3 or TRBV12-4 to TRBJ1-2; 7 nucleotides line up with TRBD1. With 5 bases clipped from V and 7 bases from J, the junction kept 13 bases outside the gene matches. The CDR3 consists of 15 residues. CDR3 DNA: TGTGCCAGCAGTATCTCCTCGACAGGGTACTCTGGCTACACCTTC. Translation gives CASSISSTGYSGYTF.

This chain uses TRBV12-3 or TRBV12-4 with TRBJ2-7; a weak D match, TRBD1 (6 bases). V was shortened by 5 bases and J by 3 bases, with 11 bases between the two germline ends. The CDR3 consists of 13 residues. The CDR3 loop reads CASSLSTGYEQYF. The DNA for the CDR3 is TGTGCCAGCAGTCTATCGACAGGCTACGAGCAGTACTTC.

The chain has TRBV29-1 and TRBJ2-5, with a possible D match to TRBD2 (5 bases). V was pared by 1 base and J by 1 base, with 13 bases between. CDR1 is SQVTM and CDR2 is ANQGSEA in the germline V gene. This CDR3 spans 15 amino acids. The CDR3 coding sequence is TGCAGCGTTGAAGGGGTAGCGACACTCCAAGAGACCCAGTACTTC. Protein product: CSVEGVATLQETQYF. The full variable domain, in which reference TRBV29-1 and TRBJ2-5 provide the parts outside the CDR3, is SAVISQKPSRDICQRGTSLTIQCQVDSQVTMMFWYRQQPGQSLTLIATANQGSEATYESGFVIDKFPISRPNLTFSTLTVSNMSPEDSSIYLCSVEGVATLQETQYFGPGTRLLVL.

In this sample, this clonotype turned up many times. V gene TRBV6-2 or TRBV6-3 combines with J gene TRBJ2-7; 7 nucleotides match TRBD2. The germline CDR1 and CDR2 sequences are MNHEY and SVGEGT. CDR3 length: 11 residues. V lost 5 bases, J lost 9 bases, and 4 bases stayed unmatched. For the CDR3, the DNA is TGTGCCAGCAGTGGACTAGTCCGGCAGTACTTC. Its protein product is CASSGLVRQYF.

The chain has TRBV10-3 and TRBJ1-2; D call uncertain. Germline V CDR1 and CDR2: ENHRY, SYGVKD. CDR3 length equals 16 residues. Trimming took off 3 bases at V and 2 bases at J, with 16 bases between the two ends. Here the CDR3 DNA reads TGTGCCATCAGTGAACGGCAGGTTCTTTCAAACTATGGCTACACCTTC. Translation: CAISERQVLSNYGYTF.

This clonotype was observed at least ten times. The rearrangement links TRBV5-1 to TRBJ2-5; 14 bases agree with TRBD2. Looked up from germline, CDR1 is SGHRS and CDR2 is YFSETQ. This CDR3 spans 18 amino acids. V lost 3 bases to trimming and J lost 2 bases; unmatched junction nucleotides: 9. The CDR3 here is CASSSSPGLAGVQETQYF. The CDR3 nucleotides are TGCGCCAGCAGCTCATCCCCGGGACTAGCGGGGGTACAAGAGACCCAGTACTTC.

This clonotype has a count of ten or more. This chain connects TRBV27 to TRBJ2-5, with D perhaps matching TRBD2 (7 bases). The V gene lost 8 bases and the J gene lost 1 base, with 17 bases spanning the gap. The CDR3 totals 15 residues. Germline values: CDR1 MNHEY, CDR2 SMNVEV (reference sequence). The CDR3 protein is CASARGGGGQETQYF. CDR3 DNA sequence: TGTGCCAGCGCAAGGGGGGGGGGAGGCCAAGAGACCCAGTACTTC.

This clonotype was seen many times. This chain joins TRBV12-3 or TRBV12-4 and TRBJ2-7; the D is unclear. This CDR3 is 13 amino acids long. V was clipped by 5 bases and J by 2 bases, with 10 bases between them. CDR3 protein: CASSNSLTYEQYF. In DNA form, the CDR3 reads TGTGCCAGCAGTAACAGCCTTACCTACGAGCAGTACTTC.

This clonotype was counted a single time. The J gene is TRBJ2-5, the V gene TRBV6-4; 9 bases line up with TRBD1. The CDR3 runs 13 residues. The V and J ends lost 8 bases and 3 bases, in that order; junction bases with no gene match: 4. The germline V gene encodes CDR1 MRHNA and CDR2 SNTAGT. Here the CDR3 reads CASGDRDKETQYF. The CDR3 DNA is TGTGCCAGCGGGGACAGGGATAAAGAGACCCAGTACTTC.

CDR3 sequence (DNA): TGTGCCAGCAGCCGAGAGGTAACGACAGGGATGAACACTGAAGCTTTCTTT. It encodes CASSREVTTGMNTEAFF. This chain joins TRBV27 and TRBJ1-1, with TRBD1 matching over 7 bases. The trim removed 6 bases at V and 0 bases at J, leaving 13 bases unmatched. The length of the CDR3 is 17 residues. The germline CDR1 and CDR2 sequences are MNHEY and SMNVEV (reference sequence).

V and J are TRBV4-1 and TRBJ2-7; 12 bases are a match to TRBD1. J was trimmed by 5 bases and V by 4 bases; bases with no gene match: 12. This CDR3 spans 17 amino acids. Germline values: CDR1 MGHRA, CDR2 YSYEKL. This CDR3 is CASSPQPGQGARDEQYF. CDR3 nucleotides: TGCGCCAGCAGCCCCCAACCGGGACAGGGGGCTAGGGACGAGCAGTACTTC.

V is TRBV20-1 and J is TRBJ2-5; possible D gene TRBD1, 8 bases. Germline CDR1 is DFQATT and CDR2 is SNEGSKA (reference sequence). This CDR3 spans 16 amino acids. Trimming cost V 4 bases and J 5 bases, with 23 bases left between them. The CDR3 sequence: CSATRTGRTRLETQYF. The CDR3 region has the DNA TGCAGTGCTACACGGACAGGGAGGACTAGGTTGGAGACCCAGTACTTC.

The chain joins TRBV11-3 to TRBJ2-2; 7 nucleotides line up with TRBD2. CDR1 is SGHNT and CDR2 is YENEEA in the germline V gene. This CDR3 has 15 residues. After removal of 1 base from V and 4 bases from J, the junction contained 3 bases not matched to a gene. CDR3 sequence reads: CASSLVWEGTGELFF. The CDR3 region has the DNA TGTGCCAGCAGCTTAGTCTGGGAGGGCACCGGGGAGCTGTTTTTT.

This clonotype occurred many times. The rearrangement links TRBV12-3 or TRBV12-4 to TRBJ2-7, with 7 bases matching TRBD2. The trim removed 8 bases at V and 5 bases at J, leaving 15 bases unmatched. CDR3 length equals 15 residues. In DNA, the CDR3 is TGTGCCAGCGCTCGAAGCGGGGTCGGGTCCCACGAGCAGTACTTC. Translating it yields CASARSGVGSHEQYF.

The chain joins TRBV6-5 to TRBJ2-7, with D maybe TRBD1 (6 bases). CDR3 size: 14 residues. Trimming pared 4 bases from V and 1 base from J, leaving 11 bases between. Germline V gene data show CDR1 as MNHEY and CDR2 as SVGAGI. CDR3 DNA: TGTGCCAGCAGTTCCAGGGGTAGGTCCTACGAGCAGTACTTC. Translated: CASSSRGRSYEQYF.

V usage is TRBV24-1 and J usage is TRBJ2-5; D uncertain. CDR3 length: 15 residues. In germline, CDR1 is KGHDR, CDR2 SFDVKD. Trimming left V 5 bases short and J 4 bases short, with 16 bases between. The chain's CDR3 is CATSGSMESRETQYF. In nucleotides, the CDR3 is TGTGCCACCAGTGGTTCCATGGAGAGTCGAGAGACCCAGTACTTC.

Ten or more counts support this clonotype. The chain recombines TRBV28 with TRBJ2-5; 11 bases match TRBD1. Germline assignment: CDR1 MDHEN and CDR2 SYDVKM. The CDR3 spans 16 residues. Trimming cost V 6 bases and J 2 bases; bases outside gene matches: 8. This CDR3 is CASSSSGTGGQETQYF. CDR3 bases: TGTGCCAGCAGCTCATCCGGGACAGGGGGACAAGAGACCCAGTACTTC.

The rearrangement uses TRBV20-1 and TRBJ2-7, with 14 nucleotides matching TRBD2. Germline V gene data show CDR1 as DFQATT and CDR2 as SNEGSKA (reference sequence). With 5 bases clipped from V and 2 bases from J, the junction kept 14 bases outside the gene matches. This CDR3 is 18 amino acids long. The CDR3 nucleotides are TGCAGTGCTCGGGGGGATCCGGGACTAGCGGGAGATACCTACGAGCAGTACTTC. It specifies CSARGDPGLAGDTYEQYF.

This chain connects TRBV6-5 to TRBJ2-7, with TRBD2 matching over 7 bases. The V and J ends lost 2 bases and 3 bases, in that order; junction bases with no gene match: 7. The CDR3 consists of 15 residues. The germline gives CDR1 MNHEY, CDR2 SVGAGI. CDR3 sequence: CASSYRASGGYEQYF. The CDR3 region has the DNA TGTGCCAGCAGTTACCGGGCTAGCGGAGGCTACGAGCAGTACTTC.